Reported below is one T cell receptor beta chain. Its recognized antigen is unknown. The input lacks base qualities; no much larger clone sits a single base away. The library came from the immunoSEQ multiplex PCR assay. The multiplex PCR relied on a mix of 60 forward primers for TCR Vbeta segments and 13 reverse primers for TCR Jbeta segments. A multiplex PCR assay on genomic DNA amplified the CDR3 region of rearranged TCR beta genes. Amplified TCR beta libraries were sequenced as 87-base-pair reads on the Illumina HiSeq System. From the authors' description of their analysis: A later analysis counted tens of millions of unique TCR beta chains across the 650 to 700 repertoires, and around 12 million of these chains were shared by at least two donors. A nearest-neighbor algorithm error-corrected the raw reads and collapsed the reads into unique sequences, merging closely related sequences to remove PCR and sequencing errors. Alignment of CDR3 sequences to IMGT reference sequences was used to assign V, D and J gene segments. For a sequence to be retained, at least a six-nucleotide match to both a V gene segment and a J gene segment was required. A rearrangement counted as productive if the CDR3 had no stop codons and remained in frame with V and J, and every other rearrangement counted as non-productive. CDR3 was defined by IMGT convention, running from the second conserved V-encoded cysteine to the conserved J-encoded phenylalanine. The earlier analysis of fewer than 700 of the donors excluded sequences that lacked an unambiguous match to a single V gene segment. In an earlier analysis of 450 to 700 of the donors, V segments were called functional above 56.7% productive rearrangements and were called segregating when the between-donor standard deviation exceeded 5%. A statistical classification framework was developed to diagnose cytomegalovirus status using the catalog of TCR beta chain sequences. A later analysis assigned V and J genes by comparing TCR nucleotide sequences with IMGT/GENE-DB human TR gene sequences. The TCRdist pipeline was used in a later analysis to assign CDR3 sequences and most-parsimonious VDJ recombination scenarios. In a later analysis, each TCR beta chain was defined by its CDR3 amino acid sequence together with its V-gene family, and reads without a unique V-gene family were excluded. To address suspected cross-contamination and a sequencing artifact, a later analysis removed 592 highly shared, low-generation-probability nucleotide sequences. In a later analysis, a clonal expansion index was calculated for each public chain from normalized within-repertoire ranks of inferred template counts. Generation probabilities in a later analysis came from a VDJ recombination model fitted to out-of-frame rearrangements, and those results were checked against IGoR. In a later analysis, TCR-TCR, TCR-HLA and TCR-CMV co-occurrence was scored with hypergeometric tests, and a repertoire-size bias correction was applied to TCR pairs. False discovery rates were estimated in a later analysis by permuting HLA or CMV assignments 20 times. A later analysis grouped co-occurring TCRs with DBSCAN, adding TCRdist sequence similarity when clustering within HLA-allele-positive subsets. Co-occurrence clustering excluded repertoires with fewer than 30,000 or more than 120,000 public chains, plus five with anomalous nucleotide sharing. Sourced from immuneACCESS, this table was stored by TCRdb with only in-frame sequences that have V and J called. A share of the clones is absent; for the studies checked, an unresolved V gene accounts for under half, and the remainder has no known explanation. V, J and clone size reflect that table, while D and trimming were determined from the DNA. In this sample the table shows 120,000 to 150,000 clones, roughly 87% of which occur a single time. Together, the top ten hold roughly 0.53% of the sample.

This record comes from a study of cytomegalovirus exposure and HLA in healthy donors (dated by TCRdb to about 2017). In the study overall: An earlier analysis of 550 to 700 of the donors reported 250 to 300 Gb of sequence data and about 100 million unique TCR beta sequences from 150 million to 200 million T cells. About 300 gigabases of sequencing data and approximately 85 million unique TCR sequences were included in an early release covering roughly 600 HLA-typed donors. The genetic ancestry cluster associated with self-reported Caucasian donors included approximately 85% of the 350 to 500 genotyped donors. The study aimed to test whether cataloging public T cell receptors could reveal signatures of past pathogen exposure. The study used immunosequencing to profile the T cell repertoires of around 600 subjects and linked those repertoires to cytomegalovirus serostatus. Besides the first cohort of roughly 700 subjects, a separate validation cohort made up of roughly 120 different subjects was used. To predict cytomegalovirus infection status, the study brought together high-throughput TCR immunosequencing, statistical association of individual TCRs with disease status, and machine learning. A later analysis re-analyzed previously published TCR beta repertoires from 550 to 700 donors and added high-resolution HLA genotyping to study TCR occurrence patterns. The later analysis used no new phenotypic data to find candidate immune exposures, relying instead on TCR beta sequences and their occurrence across donors. An earlier analysis of some 500 of the donors applied high-throughput TCR beta sequencing to assess whether each TCR beta V gene segment acted as functional or pseudogenic. Donor age, sex, ethnicity and CMV serostatus were compiled alongside the repertoire data. A later genetic analysis took genome-wide SNP genotypes for about 55% of the 666 donors and used that subset as a discovery cohort. Every repertoire in the discovery cohort had been generated on one and the same sequencing platform. HLA typing covered class I and class II loci at four-digit resolution. Typing coverage differed by locus: A, B, C, DRB1 and DQB1 were typed in about 620-640 donors, DQA1 in roughly 510, DPA1 in approximately 610, and DPB1 in just under 480. Five DR-DQ haplotypes were treated as single units for association and clustering because of strong linkage in the cohort. Across 398 genotyped donors of the cohort, an average of roughly 230,000 unique TCR beta nucleotide sequences per donor were sequenced, and roughly a sixth of those sequences were non-productive. Here is what the overall study found, with its caveats: A further reported finding was that TCR beta sequences accurately predicted the HLA-A and HLA-B alleles for most subjects in the first cohort. Specific HLA alleles were associated with 15,000 to 20,000 TCR beta sequences at a false discovery rate of 0.05 in a later analysis. Several of the top co-occurrence clusters appeared to be linked to parvovirus B19, influenza, CMV and Epstein-Barr virus, according to a later analysis. A cluster of highly shared sequence variants was judged likely to be a technical artifact of the sequencing pipeline. The earlier analysis of approximately 560 of the donors excluded fewer than 20 rarely observed V segments, including chromosome 9 orphons, because counts were too low. In a later analysis, HLA-associated TCR beta chains showed more clonal expansion and lower generation probabilities than non-associated chains that were equally common. The study listed approximately 150 TCR beta chains as associated with cytomegalovirus. A later genetic analysis reported fewer N-insertions in productive TCRs among donors in an Asian-associated ancestry cluster than the approximately 700-donor mean. Only TCR beta chains were sequenced in this cohort, and the absence of alpha or paired-chain data limited detectable features. HLA typing was unavailable for some donors at each locus, so association tests used only the typed subset. Some IMGT-functional V segments, including TRBV6-2 and TRBV6-3, could not be distinguished by the 87-base-pair reads and were therefore excluded. A few of the identified cytomegalovirus-associated TCR beta chains were confirmed in vitro to be specific for cytomegalovirus antigens. Immune exposure information for the cohort was limited to CMV serostatus. In both the original and validation cohorts, the classifier was reported to diagnose cytomegalovirus status with high specificity and sensitivity. An association between a missense DCLRE1C variant and V-gene and J-gene trimming of TCR beta chains was found in a later genetic analysis and replicated in an independent cohort. Most CMV-associated TCR beta chains appeared to be HLA-restricted in a later analysis, and the HLA associations seemed to be driven largely by CMV exposure. Most TCR sequences were seen in very few donors, while some public TCRs were found in many individuals. In a later analysis, the rate of TCR association differed among HLA loci, with DRB1 alleles having the most associated TCRs and HLA-C alleles having the fewest. When HLA alleles, especially DR and DQ, strongly co-occurred, TCR associations were difficult to assign to individual alleles. Linkage disequilibrium might explain the correlated functional status among segregating V segments, but an unknown experimental factor could not be ruled out. The presence/absence analyses assumed that sequencing depth was roughly uniform across donors, and that assumption may not be true. It was suggested by the authors that the approach could potentially be generalized to other disease states and immunological phenotypes. An earlier analysis of roughly 570 of the donors showed that most TCR beta V segments appeared in productive rearrangements either about 90% or about 30% of the time, which broadly matched IMGT annotations.

The cohort comprised several hundred healthy bone marrow donors. Cohort members were all nominally healthy when sampled, although unrecorded immune exposures were likely present. The donor tested CMV seronegative and was one of the 352 seronegative cohort members. A peripheral blood sample was collected from each donor, and TCR beta sequencing was performed on peripheral blood mononuclear cells. Genomic DNA extraction from the blood cell samples was performed with the Qiagen DNeasy Blood Extraction Kit. The germline V gene (reference sequence) gives CDR1 as GTSNPN and CDR2 as SVGIG. V is cut by 0 bases and J by 5 bases, and the space between the germline ends is 13 bases. The CDR3 holds 14 amino acids from the cysteine to the phenylalanine. Of the read, only the CDR3 DNA is kept; its 42 bases are in frame from base 1.

The sample consisted of PBMCs. The rearranged segments are TRBV30 and TRBJ2-5; TRBD1 is a possible D gene, resting on 6 matching bases. The clonotype was recovered from a woman in her thirties or forties in good health and CMV-seronegative. This receptor carries the CDR3 CAWSVLWGQETQYF. The DNA reads as follows: TGTGCCTGGAGTGTGTTGTGGGGGCAGGAGACCCAGTACTTC.